This T cell receptor beta chain was found in a study of precursors of human CD4 cytotoxic T cells (dated by TCRdb to the late 2010s). In the study overall: In total, some 15 donors contributed CD4+ memory subsets to the bulk TCR-seq analysis. Sequences for both the TCRalpha and TCRbeta chains came out of the TCR-seq analysis of some 14 donors (table S7).

The paper as a whole reports these results and caveats: Compared with TCM and TEM subsets, the IL-7Rhigh and IL-7R- TEMRA subsets had more restricted TCR repertoires, with lower diversity and more expanded clonotypes. A larger fraction of IL-7Rhigh TEMRA clonotypes than of TEM or TCM clonotypes was made up of expanded effector clonotypes. According to the authors, a human observational design cannot definitively establish the direction of differentiation between precursor and effector cells. Only about 95% of the 14 donors were included in some bulk TCR-seq comparisons, which suggests that not every subset was available for every donor.

TCRdb lists the instrument as Illumina MiSeq. For the original study's pipeline: The Shannon-Wiener index, computed in VDJtools, was used to measure repertoire diversity. Expanded TCRbeta clonotypes were defined as those with a clonotype frequency of at least 3. TCRdb handled the public reads itself, with Q25 trimming in fastp and clone calling in MiXCR, and kept productive beta chains. For every CDR3 protein sequence, its rows merge into one entry that carries the most common genes and DNA. For this entry, the V and J calls and clone size follow TCRdb and not the study's own pipeline. The sample table shows some 800 distinct CDR3 sequences, and about 20% are seen once. The ten largest make up 8% to 13% of the sample. To test a precursor-effector relationship among CD4 cytotoxic T cells, bulk UMI-based TCR sequencing was performed on four sorted CD4+ memory subsets (TCM, TEM, IL-7Rhigh TEMRA, IL-7R- TEMRA). The cells came from peripheral blood mononuclear cells that had been isolated from human blood.

This clonotype has more than one count but fewer than ten. The clone's antigen remains unknown. Per-base quality was not reported, and no clone a single base away is much larger than it. CDR1 and CDR2, looked up from the germline V gene, are MDHEN and SYDVKM. Trimming costs V 5 bases and J 0 bases, and their ends lie 17 bases apart. Inclusive of the bounding cysteine and phenylalanine, the CDR3 is 16 residues long. CDR3 DNA only is kept here, 48 bases in frame from base 1. This receptor was identified in a human donor in good health. The specimen was memory CD4+ T cells from blood (PBMCs). Recombination linked TRBV28 to TRBJ2-7, with no confident D gene call. Read as DNA, the sequence is TGTGCCAGCAGTCAAGTAGCTGAACCGGCCTCCTACGAGCAGTACTTC. This sequence encodes CASSQVAEPASYEQYF.